The source of this TCR beta chain is a study of blood T cell repertoires in COVID-19. Looking at the study overall: The cDNA or gDNA used as material had been derived from T cells, B-cell-depleted T cells, or PBMCs.

The data were produced by immunoSEQ multiplex PCR, yet TCRdb's version contains in-frame clones alone and is incomplete. Among 65,000 to 80,000 clones, 70% to 90% were seen once, and the ten largest hold approximately 4.4%. This CDR3 has 13 residues. V was pared by 5 bases and J by 9 bases, with 14 bases between. This chain connects TRBV12-3 or TRBV12-4 to TRBJ2-1; D gene uncertain. The sample taken for sequencing was peripheral blood. This clonotype was sampled from a man aged 50 to 59 with active COVID-19. The CDR3 loop is CASSPNVGSEQFF. The CDR3 region has the DNA TGTGCCAGCAGTCCAAATGTCGGTAGTGAGCAGTTCTTC.